This T cell receptor beta chain was captured in a study of regulatory T cells in long-lasting Graves disease. Combining iRepertoire HTBI primers with Arm-PCR of CDR3 regions, the authors built TCR beta libraries. From the multiplex PCR reads, TCRdb called clonotypes with MiXCR, one entry per CDR3 protein. This table holds 600,000 to 650,000 distinct CDR3 sequences, roughly 15% found once. Trimming took 3 bases from V and 4 from J, leaving 22 bases between them. The CDR3 spans 17 residues. Looked up from germline, CDR1 is DFQATT and CDR2 is SNEGSKA (reference sequence). Time point noted: newly diagnosed GD, antithyroid drugs for less than 3 months. RNA isolated from PBMCs was used to make the TCR library. These data were also reused for a study on T cells in Graves' hyperthyroidism and ophthalmopathy. That study adds: It was uncontrolled infection, other autoimmune disease, pregnancy or lactation that excluded patients.

The material was peripheral blood mononuclear cells (PBMCs), obtained at new diagnosis, from a patient treated with antithyroid drugs. The sequence came from a woman between 25 and 40 years old with Graves disease. V usage is TRBV20-1 and J usage is TRBJ2-1; D remains ambiguous. CDR3 protein: CSARDRLLLSPYNEQFF. CDR3 nucleotide sequence: TGCAGTGCTAGGGATAGACTTTTGTTGAGTCCGTACAATGAGCAGTTCTTC.